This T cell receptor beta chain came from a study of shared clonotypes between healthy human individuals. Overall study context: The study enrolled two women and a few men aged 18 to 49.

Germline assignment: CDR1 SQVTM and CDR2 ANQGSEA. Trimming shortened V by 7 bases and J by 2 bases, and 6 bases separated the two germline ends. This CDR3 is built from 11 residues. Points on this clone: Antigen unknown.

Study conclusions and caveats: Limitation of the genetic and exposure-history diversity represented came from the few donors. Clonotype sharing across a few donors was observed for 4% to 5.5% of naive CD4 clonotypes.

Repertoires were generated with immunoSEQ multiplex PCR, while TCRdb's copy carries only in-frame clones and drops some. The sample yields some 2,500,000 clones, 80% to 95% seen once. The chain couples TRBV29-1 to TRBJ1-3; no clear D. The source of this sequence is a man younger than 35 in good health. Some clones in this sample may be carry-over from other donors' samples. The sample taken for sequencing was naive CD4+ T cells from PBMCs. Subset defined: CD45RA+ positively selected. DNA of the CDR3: TGCAGCGCAAGAACTGGAAACACCATATATTTT. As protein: CSARTGNTIYF.